This T cell receptor beta chain was captured in a study of identical twins. Study-level findings and limits: Weaker excess twin sharing was seen among beta out-of-frame sequences. A cross-sectional statistical analysis, not follow-up of the same donors, supported the conclusions.

With respect to this clonotype: What it binds is not known.

Unique molecular identifiers were present on the cDNA, which also gained a universal primer site by template switching. One entry per CDR3 protein, called by TCRdb with MiXCR from the 5' RACE reads. This table has 540,000 or so distinct CDR3 sequences, about a fifth appearing once. Trimming shortened V by 0 bases and J by 0 bases, and 8 bases separated the two germline ends. In germline, CDR1 is MGHRA, CDR2 YSYEKL. The length of the CDR3 is 16 residues. Every sampled donor was Caucasian and healthy. The same data also went into a second study, on yellow fever vaccine responses in identical twins.

What was sequenced was CD4+ T cells sorted from blood. This clonotype originated in a woman aged 18-29 years in good health. The genes are TRBV4-1 and TRBJ2-2, with D uncertain. CDR3 sequence reads: CASSQDSWANTGELFF. CDR3 DNA: TGCGCCAGCAGCCAAGATAGTTGGGCGAACACCGGGGAGCTGTTTTTT.